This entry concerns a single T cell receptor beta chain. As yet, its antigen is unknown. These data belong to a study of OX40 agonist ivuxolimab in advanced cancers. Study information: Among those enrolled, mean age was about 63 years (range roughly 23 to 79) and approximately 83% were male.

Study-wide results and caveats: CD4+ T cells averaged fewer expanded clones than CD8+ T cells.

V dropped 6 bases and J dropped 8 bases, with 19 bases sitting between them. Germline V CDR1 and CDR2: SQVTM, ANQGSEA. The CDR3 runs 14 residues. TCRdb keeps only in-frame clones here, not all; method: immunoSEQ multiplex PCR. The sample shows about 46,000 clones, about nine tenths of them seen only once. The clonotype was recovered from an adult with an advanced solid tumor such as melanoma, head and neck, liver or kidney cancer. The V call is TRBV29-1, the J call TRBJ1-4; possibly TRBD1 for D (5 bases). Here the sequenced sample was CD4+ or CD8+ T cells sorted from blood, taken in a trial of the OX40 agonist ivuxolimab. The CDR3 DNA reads TGCAGCGTCAGCCCCACGGGGGTGGGGGAAAAACTGTTTTTT. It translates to CSVSPTGVGEKLFF.